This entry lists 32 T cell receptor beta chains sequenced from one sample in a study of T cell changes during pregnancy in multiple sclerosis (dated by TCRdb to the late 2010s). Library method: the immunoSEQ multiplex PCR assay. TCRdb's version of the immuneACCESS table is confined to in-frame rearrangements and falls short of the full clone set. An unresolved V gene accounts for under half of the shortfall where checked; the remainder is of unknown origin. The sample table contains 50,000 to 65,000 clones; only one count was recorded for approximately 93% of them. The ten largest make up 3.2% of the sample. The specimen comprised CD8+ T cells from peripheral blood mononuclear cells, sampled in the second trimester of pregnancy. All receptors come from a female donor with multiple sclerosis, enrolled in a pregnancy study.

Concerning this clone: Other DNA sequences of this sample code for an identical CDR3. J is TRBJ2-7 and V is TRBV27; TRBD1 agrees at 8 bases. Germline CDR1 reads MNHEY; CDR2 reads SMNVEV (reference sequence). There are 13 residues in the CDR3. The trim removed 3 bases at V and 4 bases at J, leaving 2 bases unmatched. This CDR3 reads CASSLTGVYEQYF. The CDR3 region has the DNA TGTGCCAGCAGTTTGACAGGGGTGTACGAGCAGTACTTC.

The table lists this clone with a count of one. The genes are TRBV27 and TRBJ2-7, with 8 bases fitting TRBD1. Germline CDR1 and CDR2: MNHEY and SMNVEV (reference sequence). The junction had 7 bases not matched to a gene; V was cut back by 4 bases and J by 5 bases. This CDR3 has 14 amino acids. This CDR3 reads CASSYQGADHEQYF. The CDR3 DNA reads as TGTGCCAGCAGTTACCAGGGGGCTGACCACGAGCAGTACTTC.

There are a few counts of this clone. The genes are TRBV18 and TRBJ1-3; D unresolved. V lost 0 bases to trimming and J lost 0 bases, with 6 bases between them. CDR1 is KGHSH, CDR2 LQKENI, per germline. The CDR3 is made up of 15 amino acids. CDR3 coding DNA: TGTGCCAGCTCACCACCCTCGAGCTCTGGAAACACCATATATTTT. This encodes CASSPPSSSGNTIYF.

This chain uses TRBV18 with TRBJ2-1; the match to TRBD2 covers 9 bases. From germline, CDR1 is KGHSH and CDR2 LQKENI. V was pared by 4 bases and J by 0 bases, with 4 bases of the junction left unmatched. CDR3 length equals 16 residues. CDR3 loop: CASSLNSGSSYNEQFF. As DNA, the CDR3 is TGTGCCAGCTCACTTAATAGCGGGAGCTCCTACAATGAGCAGTTCTTC. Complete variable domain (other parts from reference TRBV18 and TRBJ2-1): NAGVMQNPRHLVRRRGQEARLRCSPMKGHSHVYWYRQLPEEGLKFMVYLQKENIIDESGMPKERFSAEFPKEGPSILRIQQVVRGDSAAYFCASSLNSGSSYNEQFFGPGTRLTVL.

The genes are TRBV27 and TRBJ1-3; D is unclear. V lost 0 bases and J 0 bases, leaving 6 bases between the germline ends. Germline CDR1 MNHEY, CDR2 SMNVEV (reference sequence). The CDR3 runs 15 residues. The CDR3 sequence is CASSLSSSSGNTIYF. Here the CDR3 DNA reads TGTGCCAGCAGTTTATCCTCGAGCTCTGGAAACACCATATATTTT.

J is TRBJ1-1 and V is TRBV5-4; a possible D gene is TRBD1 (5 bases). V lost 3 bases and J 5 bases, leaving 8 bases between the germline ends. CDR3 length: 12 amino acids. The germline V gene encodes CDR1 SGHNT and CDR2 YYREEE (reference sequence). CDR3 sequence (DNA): TGTGCCAGCAGCTCCGGGGGGACTGAAGCTTTCTTT. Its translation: CASSSGGTEAFF.

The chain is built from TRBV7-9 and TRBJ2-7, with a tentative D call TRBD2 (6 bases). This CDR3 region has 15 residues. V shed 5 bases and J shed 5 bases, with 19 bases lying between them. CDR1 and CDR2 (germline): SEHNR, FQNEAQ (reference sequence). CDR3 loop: CASSPTSSLGDEQYF. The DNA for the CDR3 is TGTGCCAGCAGCCCCACTAGCTCCCTCGGGGACGAGCAGTACTTC.

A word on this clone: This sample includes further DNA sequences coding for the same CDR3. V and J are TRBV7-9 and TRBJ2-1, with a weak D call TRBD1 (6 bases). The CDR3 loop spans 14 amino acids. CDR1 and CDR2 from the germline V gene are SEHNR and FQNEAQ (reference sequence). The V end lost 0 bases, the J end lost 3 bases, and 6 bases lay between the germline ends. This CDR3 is CASSLARGYNEQFF. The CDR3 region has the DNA TGTGCCAGCAGCTTAGCCAGGGGCTACAATGAGCAGTTCTTC.

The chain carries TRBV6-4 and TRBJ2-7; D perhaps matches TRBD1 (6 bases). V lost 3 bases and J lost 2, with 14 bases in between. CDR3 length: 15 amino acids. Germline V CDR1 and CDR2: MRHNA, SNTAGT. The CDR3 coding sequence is TGTGCCAGCAGTGAAAAGCCCGGACAGCCCTACGAGCAGTACTTC. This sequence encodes CASSEKPGQPYEQYF.

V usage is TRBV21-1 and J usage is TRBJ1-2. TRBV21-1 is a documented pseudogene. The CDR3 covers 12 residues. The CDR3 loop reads CASSIVYYGYTF. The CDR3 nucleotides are TGTGCCAGCAGCATTGTGTATTATGGCTACACCTTC.

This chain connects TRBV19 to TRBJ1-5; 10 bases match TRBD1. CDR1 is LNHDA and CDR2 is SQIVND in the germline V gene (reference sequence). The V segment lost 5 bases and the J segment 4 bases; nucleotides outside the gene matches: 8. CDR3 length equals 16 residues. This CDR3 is CASSVGGQGYNQPQHF. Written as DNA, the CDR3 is TGTGCCAGTAGTGTCGGGGGACAGGGGTATAATCAGCCCCAGCATTTT.

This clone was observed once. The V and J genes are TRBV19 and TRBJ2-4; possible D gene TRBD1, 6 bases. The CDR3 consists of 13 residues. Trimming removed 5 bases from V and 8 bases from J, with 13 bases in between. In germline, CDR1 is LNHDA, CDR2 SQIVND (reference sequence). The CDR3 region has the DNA TGTGCCAGTAGTGAAAACAGGGAAGACATTCAGTACTTC. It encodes CASSENREDIQYF.

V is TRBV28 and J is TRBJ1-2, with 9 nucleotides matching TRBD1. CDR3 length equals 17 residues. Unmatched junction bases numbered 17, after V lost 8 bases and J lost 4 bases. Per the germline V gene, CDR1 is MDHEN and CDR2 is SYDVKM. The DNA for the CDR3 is TGTGCCAGCGGCCCCGGGACAGGGTTTCGAGAGGGCTATGGCTACACCTTC. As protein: CASGPGTGFREGYGYTF.

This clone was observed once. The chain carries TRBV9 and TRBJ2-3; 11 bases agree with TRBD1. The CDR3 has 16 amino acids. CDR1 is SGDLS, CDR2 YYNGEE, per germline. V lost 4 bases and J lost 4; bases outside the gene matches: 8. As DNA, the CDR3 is TGTGCCAGCAGCCCCCGGACAGGGGGCGACCCAGATACGCAGTATTTT. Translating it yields CASSPRTGGDPDTQYF.

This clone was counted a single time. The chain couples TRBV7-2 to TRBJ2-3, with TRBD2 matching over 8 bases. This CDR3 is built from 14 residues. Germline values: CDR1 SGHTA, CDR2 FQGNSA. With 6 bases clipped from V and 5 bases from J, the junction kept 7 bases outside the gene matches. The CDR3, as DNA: TGTGCCAGCAGGGACGGGAGGGTGGAAGATACGCAGTATTTT. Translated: CASRDGRVEDTQYF.

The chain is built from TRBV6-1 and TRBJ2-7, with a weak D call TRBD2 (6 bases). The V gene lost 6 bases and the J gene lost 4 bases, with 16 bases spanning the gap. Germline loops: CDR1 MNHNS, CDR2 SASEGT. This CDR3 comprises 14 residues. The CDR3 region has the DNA TGTGCCAGCAGAGACCTTTCGACTAGTTACGAGCAGTACTTC. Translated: CASRDLSTSYEQYF.

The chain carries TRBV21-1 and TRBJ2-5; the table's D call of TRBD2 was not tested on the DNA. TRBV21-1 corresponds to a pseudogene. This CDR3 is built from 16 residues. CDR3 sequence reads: CASSEISGRDQETQYF. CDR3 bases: TGTGCCAGCAGCGAAATCAGCGGGAGGGACCAAGAGACCCAGTACTTC.

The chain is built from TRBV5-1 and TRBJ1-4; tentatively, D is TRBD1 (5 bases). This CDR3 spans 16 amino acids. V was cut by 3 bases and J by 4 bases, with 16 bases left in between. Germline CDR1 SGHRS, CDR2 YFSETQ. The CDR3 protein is CASSWEQGAYNEKLFF. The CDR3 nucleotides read TGCGCCAGCAGCTGGGAACAAGGGGCCTATAATGAAAAACTGTTTTTT.

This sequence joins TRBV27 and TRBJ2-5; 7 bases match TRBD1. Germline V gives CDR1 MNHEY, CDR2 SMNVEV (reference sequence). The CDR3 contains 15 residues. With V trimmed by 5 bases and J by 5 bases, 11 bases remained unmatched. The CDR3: CASSGETGIRETQYF. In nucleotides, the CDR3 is TGTGCCAGCAGTGGGGAGACAGGGATAAGGGAGACCCAGTACTTC.

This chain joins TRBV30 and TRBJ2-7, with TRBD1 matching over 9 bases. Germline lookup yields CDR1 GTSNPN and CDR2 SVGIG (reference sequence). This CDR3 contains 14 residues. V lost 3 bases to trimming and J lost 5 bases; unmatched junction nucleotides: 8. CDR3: CAWRGDRESDEQYF. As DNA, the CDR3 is TGTGCCTGGAGGGGGGACAGGGAAAGTGACGAGCAGTACTTC.

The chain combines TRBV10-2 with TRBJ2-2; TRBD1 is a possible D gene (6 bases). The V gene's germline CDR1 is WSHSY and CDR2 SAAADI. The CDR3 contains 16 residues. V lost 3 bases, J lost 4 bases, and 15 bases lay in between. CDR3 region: CASSEHGDKLTGELFF. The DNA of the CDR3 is TGCGCCAGCAGTGAACACGGGGACAAACTCACCGGGGAGCTGTTTTTT.

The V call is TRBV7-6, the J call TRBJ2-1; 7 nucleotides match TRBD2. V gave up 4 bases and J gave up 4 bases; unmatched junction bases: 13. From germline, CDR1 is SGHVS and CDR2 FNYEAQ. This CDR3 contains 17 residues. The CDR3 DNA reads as TGTGCCAGCAGCTCCATCCATGGCGGGAGAGCGTACAATGAGCAGTTCTTC. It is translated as CASSSIHGGRAYNEQFF.

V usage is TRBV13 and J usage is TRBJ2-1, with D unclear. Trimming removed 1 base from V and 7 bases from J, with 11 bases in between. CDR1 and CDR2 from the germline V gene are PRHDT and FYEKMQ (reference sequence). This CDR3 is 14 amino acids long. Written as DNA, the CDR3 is TGTGCCAGCAGCTTAGACTCAGGCGTAAATGAGCAGTTCTTC. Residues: CASSLDSGVNEQFF.

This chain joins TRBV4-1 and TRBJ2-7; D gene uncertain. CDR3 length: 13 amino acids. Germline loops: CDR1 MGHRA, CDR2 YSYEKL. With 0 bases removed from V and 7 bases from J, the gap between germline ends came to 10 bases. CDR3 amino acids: CASSQEIPREQYF. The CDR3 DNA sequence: TGCGCCAGCAGCCAAGAGATTCCCAGGGAGCAGTACTTC.

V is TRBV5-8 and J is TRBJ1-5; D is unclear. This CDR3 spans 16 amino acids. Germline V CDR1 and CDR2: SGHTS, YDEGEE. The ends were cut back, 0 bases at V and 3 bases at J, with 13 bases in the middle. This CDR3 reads CASSLVGVTINQPQHF. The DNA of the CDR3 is TGTGCCAGCAGCTTGGTTGGCGTTACTATCAATCAGCCCCAGCATTTT.

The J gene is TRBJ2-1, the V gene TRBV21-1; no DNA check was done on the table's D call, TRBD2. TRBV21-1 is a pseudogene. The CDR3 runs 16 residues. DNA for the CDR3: TGTGCCAGCAGCAAAGAGTGGGGAGCACCATACAATGAGCAGTTCTTC. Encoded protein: CASSKEWGAPYNEQFF.

CDR3 protein: CASRLQGGNTEAFF. The CDR3 region has the DNA TGTGCCAGCAGATTGCAGGGGGGGAACACTGAAGCTTTCTTT. This chain links TRBV27 with TRBJ1-1; 7 nucleotides align to TRBD1. The trim removed 6 bases at V and 1 base at J, leaving 5 bases unmatched. Germline V gene data show CDR1 as MNHEY and CDR2 as SMNVEV (reference sequence). The CDR3 loop spans 14 amino acids.

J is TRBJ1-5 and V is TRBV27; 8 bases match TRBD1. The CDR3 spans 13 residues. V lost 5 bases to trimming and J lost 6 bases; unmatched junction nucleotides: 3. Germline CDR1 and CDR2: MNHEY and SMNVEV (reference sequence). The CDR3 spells CASSNTGGQPQHF. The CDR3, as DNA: TGTGCCAGCAGTAATACAGGGGGTCAGCCCCAGCATTTT.

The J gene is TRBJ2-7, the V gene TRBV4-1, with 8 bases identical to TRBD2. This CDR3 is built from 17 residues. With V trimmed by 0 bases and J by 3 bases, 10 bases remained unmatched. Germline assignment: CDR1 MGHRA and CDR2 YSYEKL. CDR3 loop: CASSQDDQREIYYEQYF. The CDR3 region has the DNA TGCGCCAGCAGCCAAGATGATCAGCGGGAGATATACTACGAGCAGTACTTC.

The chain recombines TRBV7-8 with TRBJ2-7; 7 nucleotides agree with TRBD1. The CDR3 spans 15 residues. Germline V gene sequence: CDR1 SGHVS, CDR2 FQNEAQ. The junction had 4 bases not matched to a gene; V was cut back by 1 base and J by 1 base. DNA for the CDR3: TGTGCCAGCAGCTTAGTAAGGGACAGTTCCTACGAGCAGTACTTC. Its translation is CASSLVRDSSYEQYF.

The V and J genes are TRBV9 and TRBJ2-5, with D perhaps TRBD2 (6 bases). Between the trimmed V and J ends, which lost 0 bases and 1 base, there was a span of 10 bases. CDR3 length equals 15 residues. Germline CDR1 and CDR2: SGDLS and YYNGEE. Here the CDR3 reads CASSVDAGTQETQYF. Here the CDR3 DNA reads TGTGCCAGCAGCGTAGACGCGGGAACCCAAGAGACCCAGTACTTC.

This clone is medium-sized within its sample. The CDR3 DNA is TGCGCCAGCAGACTAGGGAACACTGAAGCTTTCTTT. This encodes CASRLGNTEAFF. V usage is TRBV4-1 and J usage is TRBJ1-1; D gene unclear. Germline V CDR1 and CDR2: MGHRA, YSYEKL. V shed 6 bases and J shed 1 base, with 6 bases lying between them. This CDR3 comprises 12 residues.